This TCR beta chain was identified in a study of vaccination and CD4 T cells after COVID-19. For the study at large: Taking of post-vaccine samples occurred a median approximately 72 days after dose two (range 14 to 241). The control cultures got either a CEFX pool, an HIV-1 Nef pool, or no peptide at all.

Germline V gene sequence: CDR1 SEHNR, CDR2 FQNEAQ (reference sequence). V was pared by 3 bases and J by 5 bases, with 14 bases between. The CDR3 sequence is 14 residues long. Noted treatment: approximately 9-day PBMC culture with coronavirus spike peptide pools or control peptides (ViraFEST assay). Cultured CD4+ T-cell DNA underwent Oncomine TCR Beta short-read sequencing. TCRdb fed the PCR reads into MiXCR, producing one record per CDR3 protein. This table holds about 7,300 distinct CDR3 sequences, over 50% found once. Regarding this clonotype: Antigen unknown.

The source material was cultured CD4+ T cells from blood, sampled after SARS-CoV-2 vaccination. The rearrangement uses TRBV7-9 and TRBJ2-7, with TRBD2 as a possible D gene (5 bases). The receptor's source is a human donor with COVID-19. DNA of the CDR3: TGTGCCAGCAGCTTGGTATTCGGGAATAACGAGCAGTACTTC. Amino acids: CASSLVFGNNEQYF.